This TCR beta chain was sequenced for a study of cytomegalovirus exposure and HLA in healthy donors. Although they were nominally healthy when sampled, donors likely had unrecorded immune exposures. The CDR3 extends over 15 amino acids. The germline V gene encodes CDR1 SGHRS and CDR2 YFSETQ. The V and J ends lost 5 bases and 4 bases respectively, with 18 bases between them. Primers included in the PCR were 60 Vbeta and 13 Jbeta primers. Profiling relied on immunoSEQ multiplex PCR, and the TCRdb table lists in-frame clones only, not all of them. Among under 150,000 clones listed, 79% were seen once. The clonotype was recovered from a man aged 25 to 40 in good health and CMV-seropositive. Material: PBMCs. This chain uses TRBV5-1 with TRBJ2-5; D is perhaps TRBD1 (6 bases). This CDR3 reads CASRIRDNPSETQYF. Here the CDR3 DNA reads TGCGCCAGCAGGATCAGGGACAATCCTTCAGAGACCCAGTACTTC.